Listed below are T cell receptor beta chains from one sample, sequenced in a study of memory CD4+ T cells and cytomegalovirus serostatus. Repertoires were generated with immunoSEQ multiplex PCR, while TCRdb's copy carries only in-frame clones and drops some. The table includes about 57,000 clones, around 85% detected once. Sample: memory CD4+ T cells from blood. These receptors came from an adult in good health and CMV-seronegative. Each CDR3 is given with its conserved first and last residue. D genes are given only for firm matches. Not every row has a clone size; where given, it reads once, few, many or a size class.

J | size | V | D | length | DNA | CDR3
TRBJ1-1 | - | TRBV2 | - | 14 | TGTGCCAGCAGTGTGGGGACAATCGTCACTGAAGCTTTCTTT | CASSVGTIVTEAFF
TRBJ2-3 | - | TRBV6-5 | - | 14 | TGTGCCAGCAGTCCCCGGGACTGGCTGGATACGCAGTATTTT | CASSPRDWLDTQYF
TRBJ1-2 | - | TRBV19 | - | 16 | TGTGCCAGTAGCACTCCCGGTAGGCGGGCTAACTATGGCTACACCTTC | CASSTPGRRANYGYTF
TRBJ1-1 | - | TRBV6-5 | - | 12 | TGTGCCAGCAGTTACTCCGGACGGGAAGCTTTCTTT | CASSYSGREAFF
TRBJ2-3 | - | TRBV30 | TRBD2 | 18 | TGTGCCTGGAGTCTAATATATTTAGCGGGACCCAGCACAGATACGCAGTATTTT | CAWSLIYLAGPSTDTQYF
TRBJ1-5 | few | TRBV9 | TRBD1 | 16 | TGTGCCAGCAGCGTGGGGACAGGGATTAGCAATCAGCCCCAGCATTTT | CASSVGTGISNQPQHF
TRBJ2-1 | - | TRBV2 | TRBD1 | 13 | TGTGCCAGCAGTAGAAACAGGGGACAGGAGCAGTTCTTC | CASSRNRGQEQFF
TRBJ1-2 | many | TRBV27 | - | 13 | TGTGCCAGCAGTTTCAAGGCCTGGGGAGGCTACACCTTC | CASSFKAWGGYTF
TRBJ2-7 | - | TRBV6-1 | - | 14 | TGTGCCATCCGATCAGAGCTGGGATCCTACGAGCAGTACTTC | CAIRSELGSYEQYF
TRBJ2-5 | - | TRBV5-1 | TRBD1 | 17 | TGCGCCAGCAGCTACGCCGGGACAGGGAATGGAGGAGAGACCCAGTACTTC | CASSYAGTGNGGETQYF
TRBJ2-3 | - | TRBV9 | - | 16 | TGTGCCAGCAGCGTAGGGGAATATTCAAGCACAGATACGCAGTATTTT | CASSVGEYSSTDTQYF
TRBJ2-7 | - | TRBV9 | TRBD2 | 17 | TGTGCCAGCAGTGTTGGGCTAGCGGGGGCCCCCTCCTACGAGCAGTACTTC | CASSVGLAGAPSYEQYF
TRBJ2-7 | - | TRBV7-9 | TRBD2 | 14 | TGTGCCAGCACCCGGACCAGCGGGAGCGACGAGCAGTACTTC | CASTRTSGSDEQYF
TRBJ1-1 | - | TRBV21-1 | - | 10 | TGTGCCAGCAGCAAGGGGGCTGCTTTCTTT | CASSKGAAFF
TRBJ1-1 | - | TRBV29-1 | - | 10 | TGCGGCGCGGGGGACACTGAAGCTTTCTTT | CGAGDTEAFF
TRBJ2-7 | - | TRBV5-1 | - | 14 | TGCGCCAGCAGCTTAACGACGGTCTCCTACGAGCAGTACTTC | CASSLTTVSYEQYF
TRBJ2-3 | few | TRBV4-1 | TRBD2 | 19 | TGCGCCAGCAGCCAACGGGGCATAGGACTAGGCGGGAGTACAGATACGCAGTATTTT | CASSQRGIGLGGSTDTQYF
TRBJ1-3 | - | TRBV28 | TRBD1 | 16 | TGTGCCAGCAGTTTATCAGACAGGGGTGGAGGAAACACCATATATTTT | CASSLSDRGGGNTIYF